This passage covers 25 T cell receptor beta chains from one sample sequenced in a study of T cell repertoires in cytomegalovirus infection. TCRdb re-analysed the reads in MiXCR, keeping a single row per CDR3 protein. The sample records some 180,000 distinct CDR3 sequences, 15% to 20% being singletons. The sequencing input was CD8+ T cells from PBMCs. Receptors originate from a human donor in good health (CMV status not recorded). Some clones in this sample may be carry-over from other donors' samples.

This clonotype was counted between two and nine times. The rearrangement joins TRBV7-6 to TRBJ2-5; maybe TRBD1 (5 bases). V lost 1 base and J lost 2, with 11 bases in between. The length of the CDR3 is 15 residues. Germline V gene lookup returns CDR1 SGHVS and CDR2 FNYEAQ. The CDR3 protein is CASSLEVGPQETQYF. CDR3 sequence (DNA): TGTGCCAGCAGCTTAGAGGTGGGGCCTCAAGAGACCCAGTACTTC. The variable domain in full, with the rest retrieved from reference TRBV7-6 and TRBJ2-5, is GAGVSQSPRYKVTKRGQDVALRCDPISGHVSLYWYRQALGQGPEFLTYFNYEAQQDKSGLPNDRFSAERPEGSISTLTIQRTEQRDSAMYRCASSLEVGPQETQYFGPGTRLLVL.

V is TRBV7-8 and J is TRBJ2-7; TRBD2 matches at 14 bases. J gave up 3 bases and V 5 bases, and 6 bases lay outside the gene matches. Germline CDR1 is SGHVS and CDR2 is FQNEAQ. The length of the CDR3 is 16 residues. The CDR3 region has the DNA TGTGCCAGCAGCCCATGGGGACTAGCGGGGGACTACGAGCAGTACTTC. Amino acids: CASSPWGLAGDYEQYF. Full variable domain (missing parts from reference TRBV7-8 and TRBJ2-7): GAGVSQSPRYKVAKRGQDVALRCDPISGHVSLFWYQQALGQGPEFLTYFQNEAQLDKSGLPSDRFFAERPEGSVSTLKIQRTQQEDSAVYLCASSPWGLAGDYEQYFGPGTRLTVT.

The CDR3, as DNA: TGTGCCAGCAGCGATAGTCTTTCGGACAGGGGATCTAACTATGGCTACACCTTC. It yields the protein CASSDSLSDRGSNYGYTF. This rearrangement joins TRBV9 to TRBJ1-2; the match to TRBD1 covers 9 bases. The germline CDR1 and CDR2 sequences are SGDLS and YYNGEE. Trimming at V came to 3 bases and at J to 0 bases, leaving 12 bases not matched to a gene. The CDR3 length is 18 residues.

The chain joins TRBV7-2 to TRBJ2-7; possible D gene TRBD2, 6 bases. Germline V gene data show CDR1 as SGHTA and CDR2 as FQGNSA. The CDR3 runs to 14 residues. V dropped 5 bases and J dropped 3 bases, with 14 bases sitting between them. DNA of the CDR3: TGTGCCAGCAGCATCGGGCGGGGCTACTACGAGCAGTACTTC. Translated: CASSIGRGYYEQYF. Full variable domain (rest looked up from reference TRBV7-2 and TRBJ2-7): GAGVSQSPSNKVTEKGKDVELRCDPISGHTALYWYRQSLGQGLEFLIYFQGNSAPDKSGLPSDRFSAERTGGSVSTLTIQRTQQEDSAVYLCASSIGRGYYEQYFGPGTRLTVT.

The chain couples TRBV28 to TRBJ1-5, with 7 bases that match TRBD1. With 4 bases clipped from V and 0 bases from J, the junction kept 18 bases outside the gene matches. This CDR3 is built from 20 residues. Germline CDR1 MDHEN, CDR2 SYDVKM. CDR3 nucleotide sequence: TGTGCCAGCAGTTCATATACAGGGGAGCGGTGGCTTAATAGCAATCAGCCCCAGCATTTT. As protein: CASSSYTGERWLNSNQPQHF.

The chain recombines TRBV6-2 or TRBV6-3 with TRBJ2-3; D is uncertain. The germline V gene encodes CDR1 MNHEY and CDR2 SVGEGT. The germline V and J ends were trimmed by 6 bases and 0 bases, with 10 bases remaining between them. This CDR3 region has 14 residues. The CDR3 loop reads CASSPWASTDTQYF. The DNA for the CDR3 is TGTGCCAGCAGCCCCTGGGCCAGCACAGATACGCAGTATTTT.

This chain joins TRBV7-2 and TRBJ2-7; 11 bases match TRBD1. There are 15 residues in the CDR3. Per the germline V gene, CDR1 is SGHTA and CDR2 is FQGNSA. The V and J ends lost 6 bases and 5 bases, in that order; junction bases with no gene match: 9. The CDR3, as DNA: TGTGCCAGCAGTTGGCCGGGACAGGGGGTCCACGAGCAGTACTTC. Its protein is CASSWPGQGVHEQYF.

Points on this clonotype: One end of the junction fails to match germline, which may point to a read error. The CDR3 is CASSFLGQALSF. The CDR3 bases are TGTGCCAGCAGTTTCCTCGGACAGGCCCTTTCTTTT. The chain joins TRBV28 to TRBJ1-4; TRBD1 aligns across 7 bases. The CDR3 length is 12 residues. CDR1 is MDHEN, CDR2 SYDVKM, per germline.

The genes are TRBV7-2 and TRBJ1-2; D is uncertain. The V gene lost 2 bases and the J gene lost 1 base, with 2 bases spanning the gap. CDR3 length: 12 amino acids. Per the germline V gene, CDR1 is SGHTA and CDR2 is FQGNSA. CDR3 nucleotide sequence: TGTGCCAGCAGCTTAAGTAACTATGGCTACACCTTC. This sequence encodes CASSLSNYGYTF.

This clonotype has more than one count but fewer than ten. This sequence joins TRBV7-9 and TRBJ1-2; D ambiguous. The CDR3 length is 12 residues. The germline V gene has CDR1 SEHNR and CDR2 FQNEAQ (reference sequence). Trimming took 2 bases from V and 6 from J, leaving 7 bases between them. As DNA, the CDR3 is TGTGCCAGCAGCTTAAACATGGATGGCTACACCTTC. It encodes CASSLNMDGYTF.

In this sample, this clonotype turned up a few times. V usage is TRBV20-1 and J usage is TRBJ2-2, with unresolved D. The CDR3 has 12 amino acids. Germline V gene sequence: CDR1 DFQATT, CDR2 SNEGSKA (reference sequence). V dropped 0 bases and J dropped 7 bases, with 6 bases sitting between them. The chain's CDR3 is CSARDGDGELFF. In nucleotides, the CDR3 is TGCAGTGCTAGAGATGGGGACGGGGAGCTGTTTTTT.

This clonotype was picked up a small number of times. The V gene is TRBV27, the J gene TRBJ2-4, with D maybe TRBD1 (6 bases). Per the germline V gene, CDR1 is MNHEY and CDR2 is SMNVEV (reference sequence). V was trimmed by 0 bases and J by 6 bases, leaving 15 bases between them. The CDR3 is 16 amino acids. CDR3 in amino acids: CASSLSSFGRGNIQYF. The DNA of the CDR3 is TGTGCCAGCAGTTTATCGTCATTCGGCAGGGGAAACATTCAGTACTTC.

CDR3 loop: CASGERGGDTQYF. CDR3 coding DNA: TGTGCCAGCGGGGAGCGGGGGGGAGATACGCAGTATTTT. This sequence joins TRBV12-3 or TRBV12-4 and TRBJ2-3, with 10 bases matching TRBD2. The CDR3 sequence is 13 residues long. J lost 5 bases, V lost 8 bases, and 4 bases had no gene match.

The chain carries TRBV29-1 and TRBJ2-7; TRBD2 might be the D (5 bases). The CDR3 has 15 amino acids. V was shortened by 1 base and J by 0 bases, with 13 bases between the two germline ends. Germline lookup yields CDR1 SQVTM and CDR2 ANQGSEA. This chain's CDR3 is CSVEGAEEGSYEQYF. DNA of the CDR3: TGCAGCGTTGAAGGGGCGGAAGAGGGCTCCTACGAGCAGTACTTC.

DNA of the CDR3: TGTGCCTGGAGCGGCGGGGTACAGACCAGCAATCAGCCCCAGCATTTT. Translating gives CAWSGGVQTSNQPQHF. V usage is TRBV30 and J usage is TRBJ1-5, with no clear D. Trimming removed 3 bases at V and 1 base at J, with 16 bases between. Germline V CDR1 and CDR2: GTSNPN, SVGIG (reference sequence). This CDR3 region has 16 residues.

This clonotype came up many times. The chain couples TRBV7-2 to TRBJ1-4; D is undetermined. Germline V gives CDR1 SGHTA, CDR2 FQGNSA. V was clipped by 5 bases and J by 4 bases, with 17 bases between them. This CDR3 is 16 amino acids long. The CDR3 protein is CASSPLVKTYNEKLFF. The CDR3 region has the DNA TGTGCCAGCAGCCCCCTGGTAAAGACGTATAATGAAAAACTGTTTTTT.

In DNA form, the CDR3 reads TGCAGCGTTGAAGATCGGGGGAACACTGAAGCTTTCTTT. It translates to CSVEDRGNTEAFF. V usage is TRBV29-1 and J usage is TRBJ1-1; no clear D. The germline V gene encodes CDR1 SQVTM and CDR2 ANQGSEA. CDR3 length equals 13 residues. V gave up 0 bases and J gave up 1 base, with 6 bases separating them.

The V call is TRBV12-3 or TRBV12-4, the J call TRBJ2-1; D is uncertain. The CDR3 spans 15 residues. With 0 bases removed from V and 4 bases from J, the gap between germline ends came to 10 bases. CDR3 nucleotide sequence: TGTGCCAGCAGTTTAGCCACTGCCTCATACAATGAGCAGTTCTTC. Amino acids: CASSLATASYNEQFF.

This clonotype was recorded a few times. As DNA, the CDR3 is TGTGCCAGCAGTTACGCCACGTTGGGCACTGAAGCTTTCTTT. It yields the protein CASSYATLGTEAFF. This sequence joins TRBV6-5 and TRBJ1-1; D is uncertain. CDR3 length: 14 amino acids. Germline CDR1 MNHEY, CDR2 SVGAGI. The V end lost 2 bases, the J end lost 4 bases, and 11 bases lay between the germline ends.

The V call is TRBV6-2 or TRBV6-3, the J call TRBJ2-3, with TRBD1 as a possible D gene (6 bases). Trimming pared 4 bases from V and 6 bases from J, leaving 17 bases between. The germline V gene has CDR1 MNHEY and CDR2 SVGEGT. The CDR3 contains 15 residues. CDR3 coding DNA: TGTGCCAGCAGTTCGAACACAGGGAGTGGGGATACGCAGTATTTT. It specifies CASSSNTGSGDTQYF.

Many counts were recorded for this clonotype. This rearrangement joins TRBV7-2 to TRBJ2-3, with D maybe TRBD1 (6 bases). V was cut by 5 bases and J by 4 bases, with 10 bases left in between. This CDR3 has 13 amino acids. CDR1 and CDR2 (germline): SGHTA, FQGNSA. CDR3 loop: CASSPTGPDTQYF. DNA for the CDR3: TGTGCCAGCAGCCCGACAGGTCCAGATACGCAGTATTTT.

Many counts were recorded for this clonotype. The rearrangement links TRBV28 to TRBJ1-1; 11 bases align to TRBD1. J lost 3 bases, V lost 4 bases, and 10 bases had no gene match. The CDR3 spans 17 residues. From germline, CDR1 is MDHEN and CDR2 SYDVKM. The CDR3 protein is CASSSTPGQGADTEAFF. The CDR3 DNA sequence: TGTGCCAGCAGTTCTACCCCCGGACAGGGGGCGGACACTGAAGCTTTCTTT.

The chain combines TRBV11-2 with TRBJ2-5; 10 bases agree with TRBD1. V lost 5 bases to trimming and J lost 1 base; unmatched junction nucleotides: 7. The germline CDR1 and CDR2 sequences are SGHAT and FQNNGV. This CDR3 spans 16 amino acids. This CDR3 is CASSPGDRGGQETQYF. Written as DNA, the CDR3 is TGTGCCAGCAGCCCCGGGGACAGGGGCGGCCAAGAGACCCAGTACTTC.

The genes are TRBV7-9 and TRBJ2-7; 9 bases map to TRBD1. Germline trimming cut 5 bases from V and 4 bases from J; bases unmatched to any gene: 9. The CDR3 extends over 15 amino acids. Germline V CDR1 and CDR2: SEHNR, FQNEAQ (reference sequence). CDR3 sequence reads: CASSEGQGGLYEQYF. CDR3 DNA: TGTGCCAGCAGCGAGGGACAGGGCGGATTGTACGAGCAGTACTTC.

This clonotype was found a few times. This chain links TRBV2 with TRBJ1-5; TRBD1 is a possible D gene (6 bases). The germline V and J ends were trimmed by 6 bases and 1 base, with 16 bases remaining between them. Germline V gives CDR1 SNHLY, CDR2 FYNNEI. The CDR3 is 16 amino acids. The CDR3 sequence: CASRSREGESNQPQHF. The CDR3, as DNA: TGTGCCAGCAGATCGAGGGAGGGGGAAAGCAATCAGCCCCAGCATTTT.